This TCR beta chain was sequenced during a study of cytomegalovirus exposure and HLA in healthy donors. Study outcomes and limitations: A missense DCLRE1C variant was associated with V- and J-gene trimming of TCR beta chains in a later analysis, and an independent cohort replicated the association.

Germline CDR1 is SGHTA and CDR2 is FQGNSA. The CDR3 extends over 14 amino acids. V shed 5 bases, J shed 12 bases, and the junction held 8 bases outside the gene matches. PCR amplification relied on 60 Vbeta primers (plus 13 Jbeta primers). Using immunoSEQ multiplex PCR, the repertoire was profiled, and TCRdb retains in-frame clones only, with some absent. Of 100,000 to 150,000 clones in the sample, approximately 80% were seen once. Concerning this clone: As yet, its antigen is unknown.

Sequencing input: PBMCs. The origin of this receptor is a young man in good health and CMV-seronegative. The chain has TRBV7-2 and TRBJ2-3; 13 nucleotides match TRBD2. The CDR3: CASSRTSGGGLQYF. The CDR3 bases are TGTGCCAGCAGCCGAACTAGCGGGGGGGGATTACAGTATTTT.